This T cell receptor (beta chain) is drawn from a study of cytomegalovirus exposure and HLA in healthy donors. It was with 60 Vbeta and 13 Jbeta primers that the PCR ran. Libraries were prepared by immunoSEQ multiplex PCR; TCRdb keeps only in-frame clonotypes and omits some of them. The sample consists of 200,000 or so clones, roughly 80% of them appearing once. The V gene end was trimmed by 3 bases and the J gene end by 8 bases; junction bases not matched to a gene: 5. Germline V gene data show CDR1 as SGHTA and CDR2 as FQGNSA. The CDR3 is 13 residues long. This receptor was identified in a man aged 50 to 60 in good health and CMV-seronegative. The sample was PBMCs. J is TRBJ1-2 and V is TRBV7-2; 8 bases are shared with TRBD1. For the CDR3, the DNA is TGTGCCAGCAGCTTGTACAGGGACAGGGGCTACACCTTC. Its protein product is CASSLYRDRGYTF.